This record concerns one T cell receptor (beta chain) sequence. In the original analysis: Amplification from reference gene primers served as the basis for estimated nucleated cell counts. Data came from immunoSEQ multiplex PCR; TCRdb stores just in-frame clones and leaves some out. V and J calls and clone size are copied from that table; D and trimming were computed from the DNA. The data contain 270,000 or so clones, under 90% of them singletons. This specimen belongs to a study of blood T cell repertoires in COVID-19. Study context: T cells, B-cell-depleted T cells, or PBMCs supplied cDNA or gDNA.

The CDR3 has 15 residues. Looked up from germline, CDR1 is SGHDN and CDR2 is FVKESK. V was pared by 5 bases and J by 2 bases, with 13 bases between. The rearrangement joins TRBV14 to TRBJ2-1; D may be TRBD2 (6 bases). The sequenced material came from peripheral blood. The TCR was taken from a woman aged 40 to 50 who had recovered from COVID-19. The DNA for the CDR3 is TGTGCCAGCAGCTTTTTTGGCGGGACCTACAATGAGCAGTTCTTC. Amino acids: CASSFFGGTYNEQFF.